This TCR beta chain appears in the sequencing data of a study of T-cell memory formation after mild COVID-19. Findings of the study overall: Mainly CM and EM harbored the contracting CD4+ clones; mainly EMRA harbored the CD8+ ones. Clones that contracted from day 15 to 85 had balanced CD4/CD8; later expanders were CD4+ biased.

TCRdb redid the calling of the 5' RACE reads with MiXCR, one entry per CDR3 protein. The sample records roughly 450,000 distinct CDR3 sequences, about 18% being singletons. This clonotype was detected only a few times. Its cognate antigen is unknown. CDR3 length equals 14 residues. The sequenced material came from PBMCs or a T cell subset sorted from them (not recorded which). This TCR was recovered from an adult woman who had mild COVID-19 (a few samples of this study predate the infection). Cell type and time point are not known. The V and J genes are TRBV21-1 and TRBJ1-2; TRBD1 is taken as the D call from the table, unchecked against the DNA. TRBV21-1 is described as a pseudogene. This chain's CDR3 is CASSKRGPRLGYTF. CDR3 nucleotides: TGTGCCAGCAGCAAACGGGGGCCCCGGCTTGGCTACACCTTC.